This entry features one TCR beta chain sequence. The authors obtained PBMCs from over 7.5 ml of fresh peripheral blood. The sample originates from a study of T cells in Graves' hyperthyroidism and ophthalmopathy. This CDR3 is built from 18 residues. V was pared by 7 bases and J by 9 bases, with 31 bases between. Germline V gene sequence: CDR1 MRHNA, CDR2 SNTAGT. It was RNA transcripts that yielded the amplified TCR beta CDR3 regions. First-round RT-PCR targeting the TCR CDR3 was performed with the HTBI primer set. TCRdb reprocessed the multiplex PCR reads with MiXCR, giving one entry per CDR3 protein. The profile shows over 250,000 distinct CDR3 sequences, about 20% of them singletons.

Material for sequencing was blood. This receptor was taken from a young man with Graves' ophthalmopathy. The J gene is TRBJ2-1, the V gene TRBV6-4; tentatively, D is TRBD2 (9 bases). The CDR3 sequence: CASKMTGESGRTNGEQFF. CDR3 coding DNA: TGTGCCAGCAAAATGACAGGGGAGAGCGGGAGGACCAATGGTGAGCAGTTCTTC.